A single sample is the source of the 21 T cell receptor beta chains below, sequenced in a study of blood T cell repertoires in COVID-19. Clones were read by immunoSEQ multiplex PCR, and TCRdb kept only the in-frame ones, dropping some. The sample has 80,000 to 95,000 clones; 75% to 90% are singletons. The sample consisted of peripheral blood. These receptors came from an elderly woman with active or convalescent COVID-19.

This clone appeared a few times. The rearrangement links TRBV11-2 to TRBJ2-2; the match to TRBD2 covers 7 bases. This CDR3 comprises 17 residues. After removal of 2 bases from V and 5 bases from J, the junction contained 11 bases not matched to a gene. The germline CDR1 and CDR2 sequences are SGHAT and FQNNGV. The CDR3 is CASSLSDGGSGTGELFF. In nucleotides, the CDR3 is TGTGCCAGCAGCTTATCGGATGGGGGTAGCGGGACCGGGGAGCTGTTTTTT.

The V gene is TRBV7-2, the J gene TRBJ2-5; 10 nucleotides agree with TRBD2. Trimming removed 3 bases from V and 7 bases from J; junction bases left unmatched: 8. In germline, CDR1 is SGHTA, CDR2 FQGNSA. There are 15 residues in the CDR3. This CDR3 reads CASSFSGRATATQYF. The CDR3, as DNA: TGTGCCAGCAGCTTCAGCGGGAGGGCGACGGCGACCCAGTACTTC.

This sequence joins TRBV5-1 and TRBJ2-7, with D possibly TRBD2 on 5 matching bases. CDR3 size: 16 residues. V shed 0 bases and J shed 5 bases, with 18 bases lying between them. Germline CDR1 SGHRS, CDR2 YFSETQ. CDR3 sequence: CASSLAGLGISHEQYF. CDR3 DNA sequence: TGCGCCAGCAGCTTGGCCGGACTGGGTATCTCTCACGAGCAGTACTTC.

This clone appeared a single time. The CDR3 region has the DNA TGTGCCATCAGTGAGTCCGACAGGACTAACACTGAAGCTTTCTTT. Its protein is CAISESDRTNTEAFF. The chain couples TRBV10-3 to TRBJ1-1; tentative D call: TRBD1 (6 bases). The CDR3 runs 15 residues. V lost 0 bases and J lost 2, with 10 bases in between. Germline CDR1 reads ENHRY; CDR2 reads SYGVKD.

V gene TRBV7-3 combines with J gene TRBJ1-5, with unresolved D. The CDR3 has 15 residues. V was pared by 2 bases and J by 5 bases, with 13 bases between. CDR1 and CDR2 from the germline V gene are SGHTA and FQGTGA. This chain's CDR3 is CASSLYPQADQPQHF. The CDR3 coding sequence is TGTGCCAGCAGCTTATATCCCCAGGCTGATCAGCCCCAGCATTTT.

This chain joins TRBV7-9 and TRBJ2-5; TRBD1 is a possible D gene (5 bases). Trimming pared 3 bases from V and 4 bases from J, leaving 9 bases between. Germline CDR1 reads SEHNR; CDR2 reads FQNEAQ (reference sequence). The CDR3 is 13 amino acids. CDR3 in amino acids: CASSLAGIETQYF. The CDR3 nucleotides are TGTGCCAGCAGCTTGGCAGGGATAGAGACCCAGTACTTC.

This clone was observed a handful of times. The V gene is TRBV5-1, the J gene TRBJ2-5; D unclear. Per the germline V gene, CDR1 is SGHRS and CDR2 is YFSETQ. This CDR3 is built from 12 residues. V lost 6 bases and J lost 1, with 7 bases in between. The CDR3 is CASKVAQETQYF. DNA for the CDR3: TGCGCCAGCAAGGTAGCCCAAGAGACCCAGTACTTC.

The chain employs TRBV6-2 or TRBV6-3 and TRBJ2-1; 12 positions match TRBD2. The CDR3 loop spans 19 amino acids. Germline trimming cut 6 bases from V and 7 bases from J; bases unmatched to any gene: 19. From germline, CDR1 is MNHEY and CDR2 SVGEGT. The CDR3 coding sequence is TGTGCCAGCAGCCCGACACCTTACTTCACTAGCGGGGGGAGGAATGAGCAGTTCTTC. This gives the protein CASSPTPYFTSGGRNEQFF.

V gene TRBV30 combines with J gene TRBJ2-1; 7 nucleotides match TRBD2. The CDR3 is 15 residues long. Trimming removed 0 bases from V and 7 bases from J; junction bases left unmatched: 9. Germline V CDR1 and CDR2: GTSNPN, SVGIG (reference sequence). The CDR3: CAWSVRVAAGNEQFF. The CDR3 nucleotides read TGTGCCTGGAGTGTAAGGGTAGCAGCGGGGAATGAGCAGTTCTTC.

The V and J genes are TRBV14 and TRBJ1-4, with 10 bases identical to TRBD1. Germline V gene lookup returns CDR1 SGHDN and CDR2 FVKESK. V lost 4 bases and J lost 5; bases outside the gene matches: 4. The CDR3 sequence is 15 residues long. CDR3 sequence reads: CASSPLGQGNEKLFF. The CDR3, as DNA: TGTGCCAGCAGCCCCTTGGGACAGGGGAATGAAAAACTGTTTTTT.

In its sample, this clone was seen a few times. This sequence joins TRBV6-6 and TRBJ2-7, with D possibly matching TRBD1 (5 bases). Trimming removed 6 bases from V and 1 base from J, with 7 bases in between. This CDR3 contains 12 residues. CDR1 is MNHNY, CDR2 SVGAGI, per germline (reference sequence). CDR3 protein: CASSDSSYEQYF. The CDR3, as DNA: TGTGCCAGCAGCGACAGTTCCTACGAGCAGTACTTC.

The chain is built from TRBV10-3 and TRBJ1-1; no reliable D call. Trimming pared 7 bases from V and 7 bases from J, leaving 19 bases between. Per the germline V gene, CDR1 is ENHRY and CDR2 is SYGVKD. The CDR3 has 14 residues. The CDR3, as DNA: TGTGCCATCAAAAATTATGAGGATGCCGGTGAAGCTTTCTTT. Translation gives CAIKNYEDAGEAFF.

This chain links TRBV5-6 with TRBJ2-1; tentative D call: TRBD1 (6 bases). The CDR3 spans 15 residues. Trimming stripped 1 base from V and 8 bases from J, with 16 bases between. Germline CDR1 SGHDT, CDR2 YYEEEE. Here the CDR3 reads CASSLFGGTGYEQFF. CDR3 bases: TGTGCCAGCAGCTTGTTTGGGGGCACAGGTTATGAGCAGTTCTTC.

The CDR3 spells CASSLSGTSRIGEQFF. The CDR3 nucleotides read TGTGCCAGCAGTTTATCCGGGACTAGTCGTATCGGTGAGCAGTTCTTC. The chain links TRBV28 to TRBJ2-1; 8 bases fit TRBD2. The length of the CDR3 is 16 residues. Losses at the gene ends were 1 base for V and 9 bases for J; bases not matched to a gene: 11. Germline-derived CDR1 and CDR2 are MDHEN and SYDVKM.

This clone was counted once. The chain is built from TRBV10-3 and TRBJ2-5; D ambiguous. The V gene's germline CDR1 is ENHRY and CDR2 SYGVKD. The CDR3 has 12 residues. V dropped 2 bases and J dropped 4 bases, with 5 bases sitting between them. The CDR3 DNA reads as TGTGCCATCAGTGAGCCGCGAGAGACCCAGTACTTC. It translates to CAISEPRETQYF.

This chain connects TRBV18 to TRBJ1-3; possible D gene TRBD1, 6 bases. V was clipped by 3 bases and J by 2 bases, with 11 bases between them. The CDR3 sequence is 15 residues long. Per germline, CDR1 KGHSH and CDR2 LQKENI. The chain's CDR3 is CASSPSGTTGNTIYF. CDR3 DNA: TGTGCCAGCTCACCGTCCGGGACAACTGGAAACACCATATATTTT. The variable domain in full, completed from reference TRBV18 and TRBJ1-3, reads NAGVMQNPRHLVRRRGQEARLRCSPMKGHSHVYWYRQLPEEGLKFMVYLQKENIIDESGMPKERFSAEFPKEGPSILRIQQVVRGDSAAYFCASSPSGTTGNTIYFGEGSWLTVV.

The chain uses TRBV19 and TRBJ1-3; D not resolved. The CDR3 is 14 amino acids. Germline V gene data show CDR1 as LNHDA and CDR2 as SQIVND (reference sequence). Trimming took off 7 bases at V and 4 bases at J, with 14 bases between the two ends. Here the CDR3 DNA reads TGTGCCAGTATCCCCGGGGTCATCGGAAACACCATATATTTT. It translates to CASIPGVIGNTIYF.

J is TRBJ2-1 and V is TRBV4-1, with 8 positions matching TRBD2. The J segment lost 2 bases and the V segment lost 4 bases, leaving 4 bases of the junction unmatched. This CDR3 is 15 amino acids long. The germline V gene encodes CDR1 MGHRA and CDR2 YSYEKL. CDR3 in DNA: TGCGCCAGCAGCCCGGGACTAGTACCCTACAATGAGCAGTTCTTC. Amino acid sequence: CASSPGLVPYNEQFF.

In this sample, this clone turned up a few times. The J gene is TRBJ1-1, the V gene TRBV24-1; D is undetermined. Between the trimmed V and J ends, which lost 5 bases and 1 base, there was a span of 13 bases. Germline assignment: CDR1 KGHDR and CDR2 SFDVKD. CDR3 size: 15 residues. The CDR3 DNA sequence: TGTGCCACCAGTGCGTCGGCGGCAAAGAACACTGAAGCTTTCTTT. Translating it yields CATSASAAKNTEAFF.

The gene calls are TRBV5-1 and TRBJ2-5; TRBD1 matches at 7 bases. V shed 8 bases, J shed 1 base, and the junction held 11 bases outside the gene matches. The CDR3 spans 15 residues. CDR1 and CDR2 (germline): SGHRS, YFSETQ. CDR3 sequence (DNA): TGCGCCAGGGGCAGACAGGGTGCCCTCCAAGAGACCCAGTACTTC. This encodes CARGRQGALQETQYF.

This chain uses TRBV19 with TRBJ2-5; 8 bases fit TRBD1. V shed 4 bases, J shed 5 bases, and the junction held 6 bases outside the gene matches. Germline lookup yields CDR1 LNHDA and CDR2 SQIVND (reference sequence). This CDR3 comprises 14 residues. In nucleotides, the CDR3 is TGTGCCAGTAGTAAGGACAGGGATAGGGAGACCCAGTACTTC. It yields the protein CASSKDRDRETQYF.